Each of the 19 T cell receptor beta chains below was sequenced from the same sample in a study of OX40 agonist ivuxolimab in advanced cancers. Receptor amplification or capture employed the immunoSEQ multiplex PCR assay. This is the immuneACCESS table as TCRdb keeps it, with only in-frame sequences that have V and J called. A part of the clones is gone; compared with another copy, unresolved V genes explain less than half, and the rest is unexplained. In all, the sample holds about 73,000 clones, and around nine tenths of those were seen once. The ten largest make up approximately 0.66% of the sample. Material: CD4+ or CD8+ T cells sorted from blood, obtained in a trial of the OX40 agonist ivuxolimab. The origin of the receptors is an adult with an advanced solid tumor such as melanoma, head and neck, liver or kidney cancer.

The chain couples TRBV19 to TRBJ2-2; D remains unclear. The CDR3 is 14 residues long. The V end was cut by 10 bases, the J end by 5 bases, with 17 bases between. Germline lookup yields CDR1 LNHDA and CDR2 SQIVND (reference sequence). Written as DNA, the CDR3 is TGTGCCACCCAAGGGATGGGCCGGACCGGGGAGCTGTTTTTT. Residues: CATQGMGRTGELFF.

The chain carries TRBV10-1 and TRBJ2-3; 14 nucleotides line up with TRBD2. Per germline, CDR1 WNHNN and CDR2 SYGVQD (reference sequence). Losses at the gene ends were 0 bases for V and 5 bases for J; bases not matched to a gene: 4. This CDR3 region has 17 residues. The CDR3 here is CASSESTSGGAKDTQYF. The CDR3 DNA follows: TGCGCCAGCAGTGAGTCGACTAGCGGGGGGGCCAAAGATACGCAGTATTTT.

The rearrangement links TRBV5-5 to TRBJ1-2; 12 bases agree with TRBD1. The germline V gene has CDR1 SGHKS and CDR2 YYEKEE (reference sequence). With V trimmed by 2 bases and J by 3 bases, 8 bases remained unmatched. This CDR3 has 17 residues. The CDR3 nucleotides read TGTGCCAGCAGCTTCGCGACCGGGACAGGGGGCGACTATGGCTACACCTTC. Its protein product is CASSFATGTGGDYGYTF.

In DNA, the CDR3 is TGTGCCAGCAGCCCTGGGGCTACTAGCCCAAGCACAGATACGCAGTATTTT. Translation: CASSPGATSPSTDTQYF. This sequence joins TRBV9 and TRBJ2-3, with a tentative D call TRBD2 (6 bases). With 4 bases removed from V and 0 bases from J, the gap between germline ends came to 18 bases. The CDR3 sequence is 17 residues long. Per germline, CDR1 SGDLS and CDR2 YYNGEE.

CDR3 nucleotide sequence: TGTGCCAGCAGCTCGAGGGGAGTTGATTCACCCCTCCACTTT. It yields the protein CASSSRGVDSPLHF. V and J are TRBV9 and TRBJ1-6; D may be TRBD1 (5 bases). The CDR3 is 14 amino acids. The ends were cut back, 4 bases at V and 8 bases at J, with 13 bases in the middle. Germline V gives CDR1 SGDLS, CDR2 YYNGEE. The full variable domain, its missing parts supplied by reference TRBV9 and TRBJ1-6, is DSGVTQTPKHLITATGQRVTLRCSPRSGDLSVYWYQQSLDQGLQFLIQYYNGEERAKGNILERFSAQQFPDLHSELNLSSLELGDSALYFCASSSRGVDSPLHFGNGTRLTVT.

This chain uses TRBV19 with TRBJ1-6; 7 positions match TRBD1. CDR1 and CDR2 from the germline V gene are LNHDA and SQIVND (reference sequence). The J segment lost 0 bases and the V segment lost 7 bases, leaving 9 bases of the junction unmatched. The CDR3 spans 17 residues. The CDR3 nucleotides are TGTGCCAGTACCCCCTGGGACAGATCCTCCTATAATTCACCCCTCCACTTT. Protein: CASTPWDRSSYNSPLHF.

The chain uses TRBV5-8 and TRBJ1-6; 7 bases agree with TRBD1. The CDR3 contains 15 residues. V was pared by 0 bases and J by 3 bases, with 0 bases of the junction left unmatched. Germline V gene data show CDR1 as SGHTS and CDR2 as YDEGEE. CDR3 nucleotide sequence: TGTGCCAGCAGCTTGGACAGGGGCTATAATTCACCCCTCCACTTT. Its translation is CASSLDRGYNSPLHF.

This rearrangement joins TRBV29-1 to TRBJ1-3; 9 bases are shared with TRBD1. This CDR3 contains 13 residues. Germline V CDR1 and CDR2: SQVTM, ANQGSEA. With V trimmed by 8 bases and J by 4 bases, 6 bases remained unmatched. CDR3 region: CSSQQGAGNTIYF. CDR3 bases: TGCAGCTCGCAACAGGGGGCAGGAAACACCATATATTTT.

The chain uses TRBV6-5 and TRBJ1-5; D is perhaps TRBD1 (6 bases). The V gene's germline CDR1 is MNHEY and CDR2 SVGAGI. V dropped 2 bases and J dropped 7 bases, with 9 bases sitting between them. The CDR3 totals 13 residues. The CDR3 reads CASSYEGGQPQHF. CDR3 coding DNA: TGTGCCAGCAGTTACGAAGGGGGACAGCCCCAGCATTTT.

The chain joins TRBV30 to TRBJ1-1, with 9 positions matching TRBD1. The germline CDR1 and CDR2 sequences are GTSNPN and SVGIG (reference sequence). The junction had 2 bases not matched to a gene; V was cut back by 3 bases and J by 3 bases. The CDR3 is 13 amino acids. DNA of the CDR3: TGTGCCTGGAGGGACAGGGGCGACACTGAAGCTTTCTTT. Translated: CAWRDRGDTEAFF. The full variable domain, rest sourced from reference TRBV30 and TRBJ1-1, is SQTIHQWPATLVQPVGSPLSLECTVEGTSNPNLYWYRQAAGRGLQLLFYSVGIGQISSEVPQNLSASRPQDRQFILSSKKLLLSDSGFYLCAWRDRGDTEAFFGQGTRLTVV.

V usage is TRBV30 and J usage is TRBJ2-3, with 7 bases lining up with TRBD2. The CDR3 loop spans 13 amino acids. J gave up 4 bases and V 5 bases, and 6 bases lay outside the gene matches. Germline V gene lookup returns CDR1 GTSNPN and CDR2 SVGIG (reference sequence). Here the CDR3 reads CAWAPGGSDTQYF. The CDR3 DNA follows: TGTGCCTGGGCCCCGGGGGGATCAGATACGCAGTATTTT.

The chain carries TRBV28 and TRBJ2-5, with 8 positions matching TRBD1. Germline loops: CDR1 MDHEN, CDR2 SYDVKM. V dropped 5 bases and J dropped 5; count of bases not matched to a gene: 7. The CDR3 sequence is 14 residues long. The CDR3 DNA sequence: TGTGCCAGCAGTGGATCCAGGGGGCTGGAGACCCAGTACTTC. Translation: CASSGSRGLETQYF.

This chain connects TRBV5-1 to TRBJ2-1; D may match TRBD1 or TRBD2 (5 bases each). Trimming pared 5 bases from V and 3 bases from J, leaving 12 bases between. The CDR3 is made up of 14 amino acids. CDR1 SGHRS and CDR2 YFSETQ come from the germline V gene. As DNA, the CDR3 is TGCGCCAGCAGTCTAGGGACGGGCTACAATGAGCAGTTCTTC. Translating gives CASSLGTGYNEQFF.

The chain uses TRBV27 and TRBJ2-7; unclear D gene. The V gene's germline CDR1 is MNHEY and CDR2 SMNVEV (reference sequence). Trimming removed 8 bases from V and 8 bases from J, with 22 bases in between. The CDR3 runs to 14 residues. The chain's CDR3 is CASGAWGSYIQQYF. The DNA of the CDR3 is TGTGCCAGCGGAGCGTGGGGAAGCTACATCCAGCAGTACTTC.

The chain carries TRBV19 and TRBJ2-7; weak D call: TRBD1 (6 bases). V was shortened by 1 base and J by 6 bases, with 7 bases between the two germline ends. This CDR3 is 12 amino acids long. Germline V gene sequence: CDR1 LNHDA, CDR2 SQIVND (reference sequence). The CDR3 reads CASSIAGAEQYF. In DNA form, the CDR3 reads TGTGCCAGTAGTATAGCAGGGGCCGAGCAGTACTTC.

V is TRBV6-6 and J is TRBJ2-7; 10 positions match TRBD1. CDR1 is MNHNY and CDR2 is SVGAGI in the germline V gene (reference sequence). Losses at the gene ends were 5 bases for V and 6 bases for J; bases not matched to a gene: 7. This CDR3 is 14 amino acids long. The CDR3 bases are TGTGCCAGCAGTCCCGGGACAGGGGTGGCCGAGCAGTACTTC. It translates to CASSPGTGVAEQYF.

This chain links TRBV10-3 with TRBJ1-2; 9 bases align to TRBD1. The length of the CDR3 is 15 residues. Germline V CDR1 and CDR2: ENHRY, SYGVKD. Germline trimming cut 6 bases from V and 4 bases from J; bases unmatched to any gene: 9. The CDR3: CAISRQGDGGYGYTF. The CDR3, as DNA: TGTGCCATCAGCAGACAGGGGGATGGGGGCTATGGCTACACCTTC.

The rearrangement uses TRBV7-6 and TRBJ2-6; D unclear. This CDR3 has 15 residues. V was trimmed by 2 bases and J by 2 bases, leaving 7 bases between them. Germline assignment: CDR1 SGHVS and CDR2 FNYEAQ. CDR3 residues: CASSLKATGANVLTF. The CDR3 DNA reads as TGTGCCAGCAGCTTAAAGGCGACTGGGGCCAACGTCCTGACTTTC.

This rearrangement joins TRBV5-1 to TRBJ2-1, with a weak D call TRBD2 (5 bases). The CDR3 runs 15 residues. V gave up 1 base and J gave up 7 bases, with 15 bases separating them. The germline V gene encodes CDR1 SGHRS and CDR2 YFSETQ. The CDR3 reads CASSLRPGGENEQFF. CDR3 nucleotides: TGCGCCAGCAGCTTGAGGCCAGGAGGAGAGAATGAGCAGTTCTTC.